The T cell receptor (beta chain) described here comes from a study of glioma-infiltrating T cells after dendritic cell vaccination. Amplification used 60 V beta primers and 13 J beta primers. Profiled with immunoSEQ multiplex PCR; TCRdb holds only in-frame clones, not every one. The sample shows about 10,000 clones, approximately 77% of them seen only once. Stated time point: after dendritic cell vaccination, including at tumor progression/relapse. In regard to this clone: Its antigen is not identified.

Germline V CDR1 and CDR2: MDHEN, SYDVKM. Trimming took off 3 bases at V and 5 bases at J, with 7 bases between the two ends. This CDR3 spans 13 amino acids. Study results and limitations: Survival was not directly related to TCR clonality in these patients.

This chain uses TRBV28 with TRBJ1-4, with D possibly being TRBD1 (6 bases). This receptor was obtained from a human donor with glioblastoma. The sample here was blood, taken after dendritic cell vaccination. The CDR3 reads CASSFRGNEKLFF. The CDR3 bases are TGTGCCAGCAGTTTTAGGGGGAATGAAAAACTGTTTTTT.